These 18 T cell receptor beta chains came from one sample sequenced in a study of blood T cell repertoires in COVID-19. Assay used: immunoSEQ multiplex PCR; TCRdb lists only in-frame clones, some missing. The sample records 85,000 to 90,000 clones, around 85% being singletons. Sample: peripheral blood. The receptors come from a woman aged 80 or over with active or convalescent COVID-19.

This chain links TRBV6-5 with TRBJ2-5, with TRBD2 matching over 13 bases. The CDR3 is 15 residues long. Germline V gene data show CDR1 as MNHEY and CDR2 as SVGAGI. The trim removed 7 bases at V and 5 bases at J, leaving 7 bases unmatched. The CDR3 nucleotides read TGTGCCAGCATGCCGGGACTAGCGGGGCCGGAGACCCAGTACTTC. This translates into CASMPGLAGPETQYF.

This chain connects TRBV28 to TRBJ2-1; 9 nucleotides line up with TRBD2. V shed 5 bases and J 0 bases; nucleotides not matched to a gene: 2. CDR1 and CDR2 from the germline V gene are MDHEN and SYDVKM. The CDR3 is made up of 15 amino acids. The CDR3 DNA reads TGTGCCAGCAGTGGGGGACTAGCCTCCTACAATGAGCAGTTCTTC. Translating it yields CASSGGLASYNEQFF.

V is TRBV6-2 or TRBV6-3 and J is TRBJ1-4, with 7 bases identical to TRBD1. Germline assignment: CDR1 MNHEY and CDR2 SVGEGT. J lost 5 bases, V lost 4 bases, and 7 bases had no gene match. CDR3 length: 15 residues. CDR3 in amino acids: CASSSDDRVNEKLFF. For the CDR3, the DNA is TGTGCCAGCAGTTCCGATGACAGGGTGAATGAAAAACTGTTTTTT.

In DNA, the CDR3 is TGTGCCAGCAGTTTGACAGTCTATGGCTACACCTTC. The encoded protein is CASSLTVYGYTF. The chain couples TRBV12-3 or TRBV12-4 to TRBJ1-2, with D possibly TRBD1 on 5 matching bases. This CDR3 region has 12 residues. The V end lost 3 bases, the J end lost 4 bases, and 6 bases lay between the germline ends.

CDR3 loop: CASSVVLSTEAFF. The DNA of the CDR3 is TGTGCCAGCAGCGTTGTATTGAGCACTGAAGCTTTCTTT. The V call is TRBV5-4, the J call TRBJ1-1; D is unresolved. V shed 4 bases and J shed 4 bases, with 11 bases lying between them. Germline-derived CDR1 and CDR2 are SGHNT and YYREEE (reference sequence). The CDR3 spans 13 residues.

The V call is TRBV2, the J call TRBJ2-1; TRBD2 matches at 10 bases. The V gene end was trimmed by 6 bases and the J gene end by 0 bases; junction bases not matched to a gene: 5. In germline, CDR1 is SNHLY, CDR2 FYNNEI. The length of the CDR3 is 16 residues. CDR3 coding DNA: TGTGCCAGCAGACAGCGGGGGGGCTTCTCCTACAATGAGCAGTTCTTC. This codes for CASRQRGGFSYNEQFF.

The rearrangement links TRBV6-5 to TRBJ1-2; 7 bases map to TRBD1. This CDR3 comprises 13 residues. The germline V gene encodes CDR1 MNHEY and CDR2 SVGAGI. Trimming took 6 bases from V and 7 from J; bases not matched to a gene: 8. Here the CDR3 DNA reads TGTGCCAGCAGGACAGGGTGGTCGGGTGGCTACACCTTC. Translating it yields CASRTGWSGGYTF.

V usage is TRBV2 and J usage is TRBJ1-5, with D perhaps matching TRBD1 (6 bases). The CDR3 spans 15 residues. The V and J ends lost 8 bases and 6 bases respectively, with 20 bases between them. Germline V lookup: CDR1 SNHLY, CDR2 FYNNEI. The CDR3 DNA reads TGTGCCAGCTCTGCGGACAGCCAAGTCAGTCAGCCCCAGCATTTT. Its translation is CASSADSQVSQPQHF.

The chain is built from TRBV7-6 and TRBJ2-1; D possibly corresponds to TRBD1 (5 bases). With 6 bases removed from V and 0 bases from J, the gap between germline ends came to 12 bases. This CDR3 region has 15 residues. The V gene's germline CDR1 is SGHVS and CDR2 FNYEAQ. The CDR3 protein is CASSPSGRSYNEQFF. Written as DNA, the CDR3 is TGTGCCAGCAGTCCCTCAGGGCGCTCCTACAATGAGCAGTTCTTC.

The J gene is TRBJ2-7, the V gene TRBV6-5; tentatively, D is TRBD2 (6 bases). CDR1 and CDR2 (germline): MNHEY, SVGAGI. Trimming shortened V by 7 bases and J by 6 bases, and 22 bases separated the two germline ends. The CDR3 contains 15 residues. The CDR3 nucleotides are TGTGCCAGCACTAAAAACCAGGATGGGGGAGGCGAGCAGTACTTC. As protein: CASTKNQDGGGEQYF.

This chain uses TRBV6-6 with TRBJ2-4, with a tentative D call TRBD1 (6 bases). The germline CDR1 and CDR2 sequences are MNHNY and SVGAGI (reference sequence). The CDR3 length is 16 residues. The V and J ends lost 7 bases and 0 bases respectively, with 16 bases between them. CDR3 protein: CASIPRDTLAKNIQYF. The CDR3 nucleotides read TGTGCCAGCATTCCCCGGGACACCCTAGCCAAAAACATTCAGTACTTC.

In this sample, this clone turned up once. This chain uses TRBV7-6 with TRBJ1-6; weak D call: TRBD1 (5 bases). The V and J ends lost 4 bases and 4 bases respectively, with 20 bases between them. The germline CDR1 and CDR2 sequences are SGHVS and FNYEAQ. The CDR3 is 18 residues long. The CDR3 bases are TGTGCCAGCAGCTCAGGGAGGGAATACGACAAATATAATTCACCCCTCCACTTT. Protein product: CASSSGREYDKYNSPLHF.

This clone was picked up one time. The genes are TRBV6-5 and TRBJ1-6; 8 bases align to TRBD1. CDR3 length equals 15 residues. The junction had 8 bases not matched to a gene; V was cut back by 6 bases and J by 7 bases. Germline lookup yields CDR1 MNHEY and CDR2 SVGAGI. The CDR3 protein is CASRPTGVENSPLHF. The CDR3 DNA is TGTGCCAGCAGGCCGACAGGGGTGGAGAATTCACCCCTCCACTTT.

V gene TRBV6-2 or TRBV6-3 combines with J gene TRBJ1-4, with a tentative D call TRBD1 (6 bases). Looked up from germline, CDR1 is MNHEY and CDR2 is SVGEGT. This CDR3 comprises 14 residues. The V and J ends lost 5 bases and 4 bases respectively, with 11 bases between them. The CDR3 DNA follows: TGTGCCAGCAGTAAGACAGGAAGTAATGAAAAACTGTTTTTT. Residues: CASSKTGSNEKLFF.

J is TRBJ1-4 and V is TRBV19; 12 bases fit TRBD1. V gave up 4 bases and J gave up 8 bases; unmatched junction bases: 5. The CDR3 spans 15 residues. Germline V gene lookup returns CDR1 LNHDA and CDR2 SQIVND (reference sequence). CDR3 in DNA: TGTGCCAGTAGTAGAACCGGGACAGGGGGCGAAAAACTGTTTTTT. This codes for CASSRTGTGGEKLFF.

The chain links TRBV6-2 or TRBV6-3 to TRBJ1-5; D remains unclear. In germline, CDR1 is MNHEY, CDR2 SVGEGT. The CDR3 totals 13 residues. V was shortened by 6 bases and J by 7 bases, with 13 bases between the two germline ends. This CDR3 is CASSPEVSQPQHF. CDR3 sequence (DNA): TGTGCCAGCAGCCCGGAGGTGAGCCAGCCCCAGCATTTT.

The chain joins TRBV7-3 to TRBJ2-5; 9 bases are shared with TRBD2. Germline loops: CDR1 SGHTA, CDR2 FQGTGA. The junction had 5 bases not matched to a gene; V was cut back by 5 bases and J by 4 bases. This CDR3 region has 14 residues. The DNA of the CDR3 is TGTGCCAGCAGCCCAGGGACTAGCACAGAGACCCAGTACTTC. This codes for CASSPGTSTETQYF. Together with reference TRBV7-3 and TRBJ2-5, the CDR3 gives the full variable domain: GAGVSQTPSNKVTEKGKYVELRCDPISGHTALYWYRQSLGQGPEFLIYFQGTGAADDSGLPNDRFFAVRPEGSVSTLKIQRTERGDSAVYLCASSPGTSTETQYFGPGTRLLVL.

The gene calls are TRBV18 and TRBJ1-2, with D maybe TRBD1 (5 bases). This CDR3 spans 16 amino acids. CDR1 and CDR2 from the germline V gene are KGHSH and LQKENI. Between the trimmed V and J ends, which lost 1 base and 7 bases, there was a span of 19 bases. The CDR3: CASSPLGGGPLSGYTF. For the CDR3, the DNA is TGTGCCAGCTCACCACTCGGGGGAGGACCTCTATCTGGCTACACCTTC. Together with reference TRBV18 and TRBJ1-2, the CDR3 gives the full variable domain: NAGVMQNPRHLVRRRGQEARLRCSPMKGHSHVYWYRQLPEEGLKFMVYLQKENIIDESGMPKERFSAEFPKEGPSILRIQQVVRGDSAAYFCASSPLGGGPLSGYTFGSGTRLTVV.